The TCR beta chain under discussion was sequenced for a study of T cell responses to AZD1222 COVID-19 vaccine. With regard to this clone: Its target is not known.

V gave up 6 bases and J gave up 4 bases, with 15 bases separating them. The CDR3 contains 14 residues. In germline, CDR1 is MDHEN, CDR2 SYDVKM. Second doses that came at about 4 or about 12 weeks were put together. The study's findings and limits: It was only after the peak T cell response that any repertoires were sampled. Increased Spike-specific TCR breadth and depth were observed after two AZD1222 doses.

The data were produced by immunoSEQ multiplex PCR, yet TCRdb's version contains in-frame clones alone and is incomplete. Altogether 140,000 to 150,000 clones are present, more than 70% being singletons, with the ten largest covering about 1.8%. The origin of this receptor is an adult who received the AZD1222 COVID-19 vaccine. The material sequenced was peripheral blood, taken 28 days after the second AZD1222 dose. The chain links TRBV28 to TRBJ1-2, with D possibly being TRBD1 (6 bases). CDR3 region: CASRSGTPSYGYTF. The CDR3 nucleotides are TGTGCCAGCAGATCCGGGACACCAAGCTATGGCTACACCTTC.